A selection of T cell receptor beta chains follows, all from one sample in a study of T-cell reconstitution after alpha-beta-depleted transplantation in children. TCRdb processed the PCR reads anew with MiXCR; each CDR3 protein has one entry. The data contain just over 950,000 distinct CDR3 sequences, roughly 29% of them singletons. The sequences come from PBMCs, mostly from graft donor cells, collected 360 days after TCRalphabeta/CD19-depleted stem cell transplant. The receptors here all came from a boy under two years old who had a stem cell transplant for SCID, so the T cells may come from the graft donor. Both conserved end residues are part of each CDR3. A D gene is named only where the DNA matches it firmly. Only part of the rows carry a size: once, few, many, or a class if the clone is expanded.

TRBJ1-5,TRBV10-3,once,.,TGTGCCATCAGTGATGGAGGGCTAGGCAATCAGCCCCAGCATTTT,CAISDGGLGNQPQHF
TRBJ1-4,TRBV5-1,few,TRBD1,TGCGCCAGCAGCTGGGCACAGGGGGCAAGCGTTGGAGAAAAACTGTTTTTT,CASSWAQGASVGEKLFF
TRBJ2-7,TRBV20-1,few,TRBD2,TGCAGTTCAGGAGCGGGGTTTTTGGGCGAGCAGTACTTC,CSSGAGFLGEQYF
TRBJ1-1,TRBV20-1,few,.,TGCAGTGCTAGATTTGGGGTCGGGGGAACTGAAGCTTTCTTT,CSARFGVGGTEAFF
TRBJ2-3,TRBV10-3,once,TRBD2,TGTGCCACCTTAGCGGGGGGGACCACAGATACGCAGTATTTT,CATLAGGTTDTQYF
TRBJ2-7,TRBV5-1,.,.,TGCGCCAGCACCCAAAAATCGTCGGGACTCCCTTCGTCGGAGCAGTACTTC,CASTQKSSGLPSSEQYF
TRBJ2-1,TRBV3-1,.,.,TGTGCCAGCAGCCACGGGGACAAGCGCAATGAGCAGTTCTTC,CASSHGDKRNEQFF
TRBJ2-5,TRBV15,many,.,TGTGCCACCAGCAGAGAAGGGCGAGAGACCCAGTACTTC,CATSREGRETQYF
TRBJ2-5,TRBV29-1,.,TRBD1,TGCAGCGTTGCGGTGGGGACAGGGGGCGCTCGAAAGACCCAGTACTTC,CSVAVGTGGARKTQYF
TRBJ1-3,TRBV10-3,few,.,TGTGCCATCAGTGAGCGAGGGGTTCACTCTGGAAACACCATATATTTT,CAISERGVHSGNTIYF
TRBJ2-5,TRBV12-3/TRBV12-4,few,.,TGTGCCAGCAGTCCCCGGCCCACCCAAGAGACCCAGTACTTC,CASSPRPTQETQYF
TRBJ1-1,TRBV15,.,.,TGTGCCACCAGCAGACTCGATGAGAACACTGAAGCTTTCTTT,CATSRLDENTEAFF
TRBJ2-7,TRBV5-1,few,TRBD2,TGCGCCAGCAGCTTGAGTCACGGGGGGGCTGACGAGCAGTACTTC,CASSLSHGGADEQYF
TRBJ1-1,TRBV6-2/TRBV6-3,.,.,TGTGCCAGCAGTTACTCCGCAGGACCCCTAATTAACACTGAAGCTTTCTTT,CASSYSAGPLINTEAFF
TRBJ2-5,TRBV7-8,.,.,TGTGCCAGCAGCCCCAGGGGACCTCGGGGAAAAGAGACCCAGTACTTC,CASSPRGPRGKETQYF
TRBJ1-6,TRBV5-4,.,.,TGTGCCAGCAGCTTGGATTTCGGAAATTCACCCCTCCACTTT,CASSLDFGNSPLHF
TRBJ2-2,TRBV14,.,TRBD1,TGTGCCAGCAGCCCGCTCGGGACAGGGTCCGTCGGGGAGCTGTTTTTT,CASSPLGTGSVGELFF
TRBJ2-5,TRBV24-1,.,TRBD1,TGTGCCACCAGTGATACCGGGACAGCCACAAGGGAGACCCAGTACTTC,CATSDTGTATRETQYF
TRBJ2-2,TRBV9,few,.,TGTGCCAGCAGTTCCGTAACCAGGGATTTCACCGGGGAGCTGTTTTTT,CASSSVTRDFTGELFF
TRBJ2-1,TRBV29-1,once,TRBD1,TGCAGCGTTGAGTTCGGGACAGCCAGGAACTACAATGAGCAGTTCTTC,CSVEFGTARNYNEQFF
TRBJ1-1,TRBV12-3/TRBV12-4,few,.,TGTGCCAGCAGTTTTACATTTATGAACACTGAAGCTTTCTTT,CASSFTFMNTEAFF
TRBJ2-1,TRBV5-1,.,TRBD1,TGCGCCAGCAGCCCCGACCTGGGACAGAACAATGAGCAGTTCTTC,CASSPDLGQNNEQFF
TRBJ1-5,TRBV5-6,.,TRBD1,TGTGCCAGCAGCACCTGGACAGGGCCTGCCCTCAATCAGCCCCAGCATTTT,CASSTWTGPALNQPQHF
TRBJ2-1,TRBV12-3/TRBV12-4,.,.,TGTGCCAGCCGGGCGGGGGCCCCCAATGAGCAGTTCTTC,CASRAGAPNEQFF
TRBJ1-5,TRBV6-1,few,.,TGTGCCAGCTCCATGACAGGCAATCAGCCCCAGCATTTT,CASSMTGNQPQHF
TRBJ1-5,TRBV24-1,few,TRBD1,TGTGCCACCAGTGAGCTGACAGGGGATGACAATCAGCCCCAGCATTTT,CATSELTGDDNQPQHF
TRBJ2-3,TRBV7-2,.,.,TGTGCCAGCAGCTTAATTAGGGAAGATACGCAGTATTTT,CASSLIREDTQYF
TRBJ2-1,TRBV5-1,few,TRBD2,TGCGCCAGCAGCTTGGCCGTTAGCGGGGGAGGAGAGCAGTTCTTC,CASSLAVSGGGEQFF
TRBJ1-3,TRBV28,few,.,TGTGCCAGCAGTTGGGGAGGAGGGAGTCGAAACACCATATATTTT,CASSWGGGSRNTIYF
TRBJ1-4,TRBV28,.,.,TGTGCCAGCAAATCGGTCTTCGGTAATGAAAAACTGTTTTTT,CASKSVFGNEKLFF
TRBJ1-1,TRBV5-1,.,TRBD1,TGCGCCAGCAGCTTGGGGCCCAACAGGGGACCGAACACTGAAGCTTTCTTT,CASSLGPNRGPNTEAFF
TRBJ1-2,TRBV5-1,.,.,TGCGCCAGCAGCTGGACAGACCGTAACTATGGCTACACCTTC,CASSWTDRNYGYTF
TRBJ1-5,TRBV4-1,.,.,TGCGCCAGCAGCCAGGAACCTGGGGCGGGCCTGAATAGCAATCAGCCCCAGCATTTT,CASSQEPGAGLNSNQPQHF
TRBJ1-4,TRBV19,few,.,TGTGCCAGTAGTATCGGGACAAGGCGAACTAATGAAAAACTGTTTTTT,CASSIGTRRTNEKLFF
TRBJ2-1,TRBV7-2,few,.,TGTGCCAGCAGCCCGGGGGTGGGGAATGAGCAGTTCTTC,CASSPGVGNEQFF
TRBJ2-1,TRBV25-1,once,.,TGTGCCAGCAGTCCCTTACGGATGGCCTACAATGAGCAGTTCTTC,CASSPLRMAYNEQFF
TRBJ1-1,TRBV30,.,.,TGTGCCTGGAGGGAGAACACTGAAGCTTTCTTT,CAWRENTEAFF
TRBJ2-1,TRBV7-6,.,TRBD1,TGTGCCAGCAGCTTTTTGCAGGGGGATACCTACAATGAGCAGTTCTTC,CASSFLQGDTYNEQFF
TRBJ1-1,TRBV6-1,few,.,TGTGCCAGCAGCCGCGGAACACCGAACACTGAAGCTTTCTTT,CASSRGTPNTEAFF
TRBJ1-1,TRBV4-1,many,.,TGCGCCAGCAGCAGTCAAGGGGCCCTACGGGAAGCTTTCTTT,CASSSQGALREAFF
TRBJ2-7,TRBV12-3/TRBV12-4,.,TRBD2,TGTGCCAGCACGGGGGGGAGCCCCCGGGAGCAGTACTTC,CASTGGSPREQYF
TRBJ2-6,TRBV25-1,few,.,TGTGCCAGCAGTGAATATGGGGGCCTCCCCTCTGGGGCCAACGTCCTGACTTTC,CASSEYGGLPSGANVLTF
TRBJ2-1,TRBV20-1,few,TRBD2,TGCAGTGCTAGTCATCTAGCGGGGGGAAGTAATGAGCAGTTCTTC,CSASHLAGGSNEQFF